The source of this TCR beta chain is a study of T cells after posttransplantation cyclophosphamide. Broader study findings: After PTCy, TRB diversity resembled that of CNI/methotrexate controls. Tissue-infiltrating T cells from skin or gut overlapped little with blood T cells.

Cyclophosphamide on days +3 and +4 followed busulfan-fludarabine conditioning and a marrow graft. Method: immunoSEQ multiplex PCR; TCRdb's copy keeps in-frame clones and lacks some. This repertoire shows some 9,700 clones, roughly 85% found once; its top ten account for about 15%. Germline V lookup: CDR1 MNHNS, CDR2 SASEGT. The CDR3 length is 14 residues. V was shortened by 8 bases and J by 5 bases, with 13 bases between the two germline ends. With respect to this clone: Its cognate antigen is unknown.

V gene TRBV6-1 combines with J gene TRBJ1-6; D may be TRBD1 (6 bases). The sample was PBMCs, taken 1,800 to 2,000 days after a stem cell transplant with posttransplant cyclophosphamide. The sequence was obtained from a female patient aged 40 to 50 who received an allogeneic stem cell transplant from a related donor, was CMV-positive, and had no GVHD. A subset of T cells may come from the graft donor. The CDR3 sequence is CASGDRQHNSPLHF. In DNA form, the CDR3 reads TGTGCCAGCGGCGACAGGCAACATAATTCACCCCTCCACTTT.